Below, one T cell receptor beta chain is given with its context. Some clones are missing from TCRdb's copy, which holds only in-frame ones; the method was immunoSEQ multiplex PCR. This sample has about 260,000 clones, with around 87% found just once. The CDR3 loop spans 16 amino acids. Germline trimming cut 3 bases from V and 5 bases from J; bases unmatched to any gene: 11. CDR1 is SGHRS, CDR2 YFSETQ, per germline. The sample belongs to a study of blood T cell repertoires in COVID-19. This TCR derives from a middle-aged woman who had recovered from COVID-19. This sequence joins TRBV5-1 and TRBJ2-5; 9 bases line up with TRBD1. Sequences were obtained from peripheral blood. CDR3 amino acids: CASSSLIQGAGETQYF. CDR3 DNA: TGCGCCAGCAGCTCCTTAATACAGGGGGCCGGGGAGACCCAGTACTTC.